This record covers a single T cell receptor (beta chain). This record comes from a study of blood T cell repertoires in COVID-19. The overall study: Spain, Italy and the United States supplied samples that represented acute and convalescent COVID-19. Nucleic acid was either cDNA or gDNA, and it came from T cells, B-cell-depleted T cells, or PBMCs.

The CDR3 has 14 residues. Trimming left V 5 bases short and J 1 base short, with 12 bases between. Germline V CDR1 and CDR2: MDHEN, SYDVKM. Authors' data handling: Amplifying reference gene primers gave estimates of nucleated cell counts. Repertoires were generated with immunoSEQ multiplex PCR, while TCRdb's copy carries only in-frame clones and drops some. That table is the source of V, J and clone size, and D and trimming were worked out from the DNA. Among about 120,000 clones listed, around 89% were seen once. The V call is TRBV28, the J call TRBJ2-7; no firm D call. This TCR came from a woman in her forties or fifties with acute or convalescent COVID-19. Sequenced sample: peripheral blood. This CDR3 reads CASSDLRASYEQYF. The CDR3 region has the DNA TGTGCCAGCAGTGATTTGAGAGCGTCCTACGAGCAGTACTTC.